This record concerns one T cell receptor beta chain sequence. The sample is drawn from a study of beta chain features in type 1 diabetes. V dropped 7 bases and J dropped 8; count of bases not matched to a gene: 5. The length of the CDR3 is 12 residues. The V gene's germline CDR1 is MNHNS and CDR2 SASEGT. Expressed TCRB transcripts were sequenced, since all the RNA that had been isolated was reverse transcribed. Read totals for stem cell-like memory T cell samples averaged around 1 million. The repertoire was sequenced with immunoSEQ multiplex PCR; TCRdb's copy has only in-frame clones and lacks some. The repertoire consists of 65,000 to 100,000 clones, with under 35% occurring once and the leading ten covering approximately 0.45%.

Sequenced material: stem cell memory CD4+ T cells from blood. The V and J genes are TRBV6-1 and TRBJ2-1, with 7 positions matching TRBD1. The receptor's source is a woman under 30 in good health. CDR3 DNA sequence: TGTGCCAGCACCCGAGACAGGGATGAGCAGTTCTTC. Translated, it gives CASTRDRDEQFF.